There are a few counts of the clone carrying this T cell receptor (beta chain). The antigen is unknown. This sample is drawn from a study of T cells in Graves' hyperthyroidism and ophthalmopathy. Across the whole study: Peripheral blood was secured at the point of initial diagnosis, before any treatment.

Researchers amplified the TCR beta CDR3 regions from RNA transcripts. The primer set for the first-round RT-PCR of the TCR CDR3 was HTBI. TCRdb recomputed calls from the multiplex PCR reads with MiXCR, one row per CDR3 protein. The sample includes almost 500,000 distinct CDR3 sequences, about 20% seen only once; the top ten take under 55%. Trimming shortened V by 3 bases and J by 4 bases, and 10 bases separated the two germline ends. CDR1 is LGHDT and CDR2 is YNNKEL in the germline V gene (reference sequence). This CDR3 spans 15 amino acids. General observations from the study: Most expanded thyroid clonotypes above 0.001 recurred in blood.

Sequencing input: blood. The clonotype comes from a woman in her seventies with Graves' ophthalmopathy. The chain uses TRBV3-1 and TRBJ1-6, with D perhaps matching TRBD1 (6 bases). The CDR3 DNA follows: TGTGCCAGCAGCCACCAGGGGCCATATAATTCACCCCTCCACTTT. This codes for CASSHQGPYNSPLHF.